This T cell receptor beta chain was documented in a study of CD8+ T cells in alopecia areata. Stated treatment: oral pan-JAK inhibitor, 5-10 mg twice daily. Starting from PBMCs, sorting isolated CD4+ and CD8+ T cells. Regarding the study as a whole: During tofacitinib treatment, many expanded lesional clones remained in scalp and blood. Against the mouse data, patients shared TCRs less clearly, possibly for HLA reasons.

Extraction of RNA preceded its reverse transcription into cDNA, which served as the sequencing template. The method was immunoSEQ multiplex PCR; TCRdb's version includes in-frame clones alone and lacks a portion of them. Of about 180,000 clones in the sample, roughly 50% are singletons; the top ten hold approximately 16%. Details on this clone: Its antigen is unidentified.

The CDR3 loop spans 10 amino acids. Per germline, CDR1 DFQATT and CDR2 SNEGSKA (reference sequence). Unmatched junction bases numbered 3, after V lost 6 bases and J lost 8 bases. V usage is TRBV20-1 and J usage is TRBJ2-7; 8 nucleotides align to TRBD1. The TCR comes from a human donor with alopecia areata. The material sequenced was CD4+ T cells sorted from blood, taken at approximately week 56, from a patient treated with tofacitinib. The CDR3 DNA is TGCAGTGCCTGGGACAGGCAGCAGTACTTC. It specifies CSAWDRQQYF.